This T cell receptor beta chain came from a study of regulatory T cells in long-lasting Graves disease. This clonotype was observed a handful of times. Time point specified: newly diagnosed GD, antithyroid drugs for less than 3 months. The TCR library was made from RNA extracted from PBMCs. Both iRepertoire HTBI primers and Arm-PCR of CDR3 regions were used to build the TCR beta libraries. TCRdb re-called the multiplex PCR reads with MiXCR, one entry per CDR3 protein. Counted here are roughly 320,000 distinct CDR3 sequences, 16% occurring once; the ten biggest clones make up 25% to 30%. CDR3 length equals 11 residues. Trimming took off 2 bases at V and 13 bases at J, with 11 bases between the two ends. CDR1 and CDR2 from the germline V gene are MNHEY and SVGAGI. These data were also reused for a study on T cells in Graves' hyperthyroidism and ophthalmopathy.

This receptor was identified in a man between 40 and 49 years old with Graves disease. The chain has TRBV6-5 and TRBJ2-5, with unresolved D. Sample: peripheral blood mononuclear cells (PBMCs), taken at new diagnosis, from a patient treated with antithyroid drugs. CDR3: CASSYSGLLYF. For the CDR3, the DNA is TGTGCCAGCAGTTACAGTGGCCTCCTGTACTTC.